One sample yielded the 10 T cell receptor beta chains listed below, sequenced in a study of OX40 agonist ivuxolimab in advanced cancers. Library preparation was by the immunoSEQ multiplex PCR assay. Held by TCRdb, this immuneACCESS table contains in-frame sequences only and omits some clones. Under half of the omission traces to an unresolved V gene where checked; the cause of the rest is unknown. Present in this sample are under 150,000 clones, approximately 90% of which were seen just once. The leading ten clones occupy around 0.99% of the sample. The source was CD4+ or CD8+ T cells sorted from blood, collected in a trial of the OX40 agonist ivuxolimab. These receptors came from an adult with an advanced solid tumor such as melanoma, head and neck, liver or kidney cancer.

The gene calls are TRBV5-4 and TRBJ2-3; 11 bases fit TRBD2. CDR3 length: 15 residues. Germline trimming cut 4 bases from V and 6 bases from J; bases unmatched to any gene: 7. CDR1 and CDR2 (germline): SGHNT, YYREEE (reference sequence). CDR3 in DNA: TGTGCCAGCAGCCTATTAGCGGGAGGGCCGGATACGCAGTATTTT. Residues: CASSLLAGGPDTQYF.

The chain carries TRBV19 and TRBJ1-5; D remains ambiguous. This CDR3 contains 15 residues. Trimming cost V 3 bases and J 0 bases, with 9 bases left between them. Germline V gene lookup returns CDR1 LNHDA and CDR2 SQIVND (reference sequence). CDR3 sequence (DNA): TGTGCCAGTAGTATTCGGTCTGATAGCAATCAGCCCCAGCATTTT. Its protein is CASSIRSDSNQPQHF.

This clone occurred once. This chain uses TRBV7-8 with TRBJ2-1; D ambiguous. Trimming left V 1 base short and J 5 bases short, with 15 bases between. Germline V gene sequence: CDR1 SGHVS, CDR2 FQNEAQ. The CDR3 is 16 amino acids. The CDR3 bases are TGTGCCAGCAGCTTAGGTTTCGGGCAGCCCGACAATGAGCAGTTCTTC. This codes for CASSLGFGQPDNEQFF.

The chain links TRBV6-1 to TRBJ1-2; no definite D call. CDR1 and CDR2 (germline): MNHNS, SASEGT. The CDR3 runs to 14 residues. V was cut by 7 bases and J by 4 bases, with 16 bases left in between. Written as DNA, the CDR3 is TGTGCCAGCACGCCTCCGGACCCGGCCTATGGCTACACCTTC. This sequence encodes CASTPPDPAYGYTF.

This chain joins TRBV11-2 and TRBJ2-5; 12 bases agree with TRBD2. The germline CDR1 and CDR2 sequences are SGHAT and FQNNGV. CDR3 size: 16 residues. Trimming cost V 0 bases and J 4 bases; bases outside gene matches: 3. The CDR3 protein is CASSLDRLAGVETQYF. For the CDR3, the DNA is TGTGCCAGCAGCTTAGATCGACTAGCGGGAGTAGAGACCCAGTACTTC.

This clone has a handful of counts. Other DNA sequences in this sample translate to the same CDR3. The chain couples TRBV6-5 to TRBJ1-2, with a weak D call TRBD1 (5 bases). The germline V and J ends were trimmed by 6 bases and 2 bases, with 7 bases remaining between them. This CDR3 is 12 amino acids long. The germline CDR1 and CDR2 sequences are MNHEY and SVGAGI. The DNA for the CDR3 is TGTGCCAGCAGCCCAGGGAACTATGGCTACACCTTC. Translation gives CASSPGNYGYTF.

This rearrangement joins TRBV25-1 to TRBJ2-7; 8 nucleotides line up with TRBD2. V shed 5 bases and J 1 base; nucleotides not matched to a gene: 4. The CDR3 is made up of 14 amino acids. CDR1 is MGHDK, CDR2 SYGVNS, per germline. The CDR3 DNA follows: TGTGCCAGCAGTACCACTAGCGGATCCTACGAGCAGTACTTC. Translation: CASSTTSGSYEQYF.

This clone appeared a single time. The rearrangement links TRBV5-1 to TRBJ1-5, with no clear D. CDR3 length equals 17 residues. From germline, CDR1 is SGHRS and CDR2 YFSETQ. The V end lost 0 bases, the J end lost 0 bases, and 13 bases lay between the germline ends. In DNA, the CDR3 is TGCGCCAGCAGCTTGGAGGCGTCCGGGTATAGCAATCAGCCCCAGCATTTT. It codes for CASSLEASGYSNQPQHF.

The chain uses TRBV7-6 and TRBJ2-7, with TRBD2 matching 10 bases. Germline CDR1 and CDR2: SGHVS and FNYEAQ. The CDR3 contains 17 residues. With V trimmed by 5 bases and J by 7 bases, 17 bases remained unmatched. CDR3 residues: CASSKRLALAGDDEQYF. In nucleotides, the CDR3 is TGTGCCAGCAGCAAGCGACTAGCTCTAGCGGGAGATGATGAGCAGTACTTC.

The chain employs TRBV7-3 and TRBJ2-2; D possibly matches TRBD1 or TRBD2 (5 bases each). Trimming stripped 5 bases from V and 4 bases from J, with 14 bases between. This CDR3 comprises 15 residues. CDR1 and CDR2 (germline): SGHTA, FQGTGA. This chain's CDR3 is CASSNRDASTGELFF. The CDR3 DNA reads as TGTGCCAGCAGCAACCGGGACGCTAGCACCGGGGAGCTGTTTTTT.